The 22 T cell receptor beta chains below all came from one sample that was sequenced in a study of T cells after yellow fever vaccination. TCRdb analysed the 5' RACE reads with MiXCR anew, one entry per CDR3 protein. The sample consists of fewer than 650,000 distinct CDR3 sequences, 20% to 25% of them appearing once. This specimen consisted of PBMCs, obtained more than 20 days after the first yellow fever vaccination. The source is a man younger than 35 who received the YFV17D yellow fever vaccine.

V is TRBV21-1 and J is TRBJ2-7; the tabulated D call, TRBD2, remains unverified against the DNA. TRBV21-1 is noted as a pseudogene. The CDR3 runs 14 residues. The CDR3 nucleotides read TGTGCCAGCAGCAAGGGACTAGTACTGTGCGAGCAGTACGTC. Amino acids: CASSKGLVLCEQYV.

The sample holds a few counts of this clonotype. This rearrangement joins TRBV7-8 to TRBJ2-1, with TRBD2 matching over 14 bases. Germline-derived CDR1 and CDR2 are SGHVS and FQNEAQ. V lost 4 bases and J lost 0; bases outside the gene matches: 8. The CDR3 has 19 amino acids. The CDR3 nucleotides read TGTGCCAGCAGCTCCGGGACTAGCGGGGGCAGGAGCTCCTACAATGAGCAGTTCTTC. It codes for CASSSGTSGGRSSYNEQFF.

The chain recombines TRBV4-1 with TRBJ2-6; maybe TRBD1 (5 bases). Germline V gene lookup returns CDR1 MGHRA and CDR2 YSYEKL. CDR3 length: 19 residues. V lost 1 base and J 0 bases, leaving 16 bases between the germline ends. The CDR3 here is CASSQGGRLDHSGANVLTF. CDR3 nucleotide sequence: TGCGCCAGCAGCCAAGGGGGCAGGCTAGATCACTCTGGGGCCAACGTCCTGACTTTC.

This chain uses TRBV7-3 with TRBJ1-6, with D unresolved. V lost 5 bases, J lost 7 bases, and 9 bases lay in between. Germline V CDR1 and CDR2: SGHTA, FQGTGA. The CDR3 loop spans 13 amino acids. The CDR3 region has the DNA TGTGCCAGCAGCCTCCGACCGAATTCACCCCTCCACTTT. This codes for CASSLRPNSPLHF.

Only a few counts were recorded for this clonotype. J is TRBJ1-1 and V is TRBV6-1, with D possibly matching TRBD1 (5 bases). Trimming took off 9 bases at V and 4 bases at J, with 18 bases between the two ends. Germline V gene lookup returns CDR1 MNHNS and CDR2 SASEGT. The CDR3 length is 14 residues. The CDR3 region is CASGLVNGGTEAFF. CDR3 in DNA: TGTGCCAGTGGTCTGGTGAATGGGGGCACTGAAGCTTTCTTT.

This clonotype came up a few times. V gene TRBV27 combines with J gene TRBJ1-5, with D possibly matching TRBD1 (5 bases). The V end lost 6 bases, the J end lost 5 bases, and 11 bases lay between the germline ends. Germline CDR1 reads MNHEY; CDR2 reads SMNVEV (reference sequence). The CDR3 consists of 13 residues. The CDR3 bases are TGTGCCAGCAGCCTAGGGACCTATCAGCCCCAGCATTTT. Protein product: CASSLGTYQPQHF.

This clonotype was seen a few times. The chain recombines TRBV20-1 with TRBJ2-7; D unresolved. The CDR3 is 12 amino acids. CDR1 DFQATT and CDR2 SNEGSKA come from the germline V gene (reference sequence). V lost 0 bases to trimming and J lost 3 bases, with 6 bases between them. CDR3 coding DNA: TGCAGTGCTAGAGATAACAACTACGAGCAGTACGTC. Its protein product is CSARDNNYEQYV.

This clonotype was counted between two and nine times. This chain connects TRBV7-2 to TRBJ1-4, with D uncertain. The germline CDR1 and CDR2 sequences are SGHTA and FQGNSA. V shed 5 bases and J shed 5 bases, with 15 bases lying between them. The CDR3 sequence is 15 residues long. Here the CDR3 reads CASSQPAPLNEKLFF. The CDR3 nucleotides read TGTGCCAGCAGCCAGCCGGCCCCTCTGAATGAAAAACTGTTTTTT.

Ten or more counts support this clonotype. This chain uses TRBV25-1 with TRBJ2-1; D is perhaps TRBD1 or TRBD2 (5 bases each). Germline CDR1 MGHDK, CDR2 SYGVNS. V lost 7 bases and J 12 bases, leaving 19 bases between the germline ends. This CDR3 comprises 13 residues. The CDR3 coding sequence is TGTGCCAGCAATAGGGATTGGGGGTTTGGGCAGTTCTTC. This gives the protein CASNRDWGFGQFF.

This sequence joins TRBV6-2 or TRBV6-3 and TRBJ1-1, with 11 bases that match TRBD1. V was clipped by 4 bases and J by 3 bases; unmatched bases: 4. This CDR3 has 15 amino acids. The germline CDR1 and CDR2 sequences are MNHEY and SVGEGT. CDR3 sequence: CASSFGTGGDTEAFF. In DNA form, the CDR3 reads TGTGCCAGCAGTTTTGGGACAGGGGGAGACACTGAAGCTTTCTTT.

The chain carries TRBV23-1 and TRBJ2-1; TRBD1 matches at 7 bases. TRBV23-1 is an ORF; its function is uncertain. The CDR3 spans 16 residues. With V trimmed by 2 bases and J by 6 bases, 10 bases remained unmatched. The CDR3 coding sequence is TGCGCCAGCAGTCAAGTTCCTGTAGGGGACAGCAATGAGCAGTTCTTC. It encodes CASSQVPVGDSNEQFF.

This clonotype was found once. The chain couples TRBV6-5 to TRBJ1-2; maybe TRBD1 (6 bases). Trimming removed 2 bases from V and 8 bases from J, with 18 bases in between. Germline loops: CDR1 MNHEY, CDR2 SVGAGI. This CDR3 has 15 residues. The CDR3 reads CASSYTTGAAAGYTF. The CDR3 bases are TGTGCCAGCAGTTACACGACAGGAGCCGCGGCCGGCTACACCTTC.

The chain links TRBV5-1 to TRBJ2-5; maybe TRBD1 (5 bases). The CDR3 extends over 13 amino acids. Germline CDR1 reads SGHRS; CDR2 reads YFSETQ. With 6 bases removed from V and 1 base from J, the gap between germline ends came to 10 bases. The CDR3 loop reads CASNRQSQETQYF. In DNA form, the CDR3 reads TGCGCCAGCAACCGACAGAGCCAAGAGACCCAGTACTTC.

This clonotype was seen a few times. This chain links TRBV29-1 with TRBJ2-4, with 8 nucleotides matching TRBD2. The germline V gene has CDR1 SQVTM and CDR2 ANQGSEA. CDR3 length: 17 amino acids. V shed 4 bases and J 2 bases; nucleotides not matched to a gene: 13. In DNA form, the CDR3 reads TGCAGCGTTGGGGCTAGCGGGTCAAGTCGGTCCAAAAACATTCAGTACTTC. Amino acid sequence: CSVGASGSSRSKNIQYF.

The chain combines TRBV19 with TRBJ1-1; unclear D gene. This CDR3 spans 14 amino acids. Germline CDR1 and CDR2: LNHDA and SQIVND (reference sequence). The V gene lost 3 bases and the J gene lost 2 bases, with 10 bases spanning the gap. For the CDR3, the DNA is TGTGCCAGTAGTATCCCGACGACAAACACTGAAGCTTTCTTT. The encoded protein is CASSIPTTNTEAFF. Full variable domain (remainder filled in from reference TRBV19 and TRBJ1-1): DGGITQSPKYLFRKEGQNVTLSCEQNLNHDAMYWYRQDPGQGLRLIYYSQIVNDFQKGDIAEGYSVSREKKESFPLTVTSAQKNPTAFYLCASSIPTTNTEAFFGQGTRLTVV.

This clonotype was counted only a few times. This chain joins TRBV5-1 and TRBJ2-3, with D tentatively TRBD2 (7 bases). CDR1 and CDR2 from the germline V gene are SGHRS and YFSETQ. Trimming pared 4 bases from V and 2 bases from J, leaving 17 bases between. This CDR3 spans 16 amino acids. CDR3 DNA: TGCGCCAGCAGCGCCCAAGGGGGGGGAGACACAGATACGCAGTATTTT. Protein sequence: CASSAQGGGDTDTQYF.

This clonotype was observed a few times. The rearrangement uses TRBV7-2 and TRBJ2-3; D uncertain. Deletions cut 1 base from V and 2 bases from J, with 10 bases between. The germline V gene encodes CDR1 SGHTA and CDR2 FQGNSA. CDR3 length: 15 residues. CDR3 amino acids: CASSLDPDYTDTQYF. The CDR3, as DNA: TGTGCCAGCAGCTTAGATCCGGATTACACAGATACGCAGTATTTT.

This clonotype was observed a handful of times. This chain links TRBV2 with TRBJ1-6; D is undetermined. V lost 4 bases, J lost 4 bases, and 11 bases lay in between. Germline V gives CDR1 SNHLY, CDR2 FYNNEI. This CDR3 is built from 15 residues. CDR3: CASSVGRPYNSPLHF. The CDR3, as DNA: TGTGCCAGCAGTGTAGGCAGGCCTTATAATTCACCCCTCCACTTT.

This clonotype was counted only a few times. This sequence joins TRBV28 and TRBJ2-7; 11 bases are shared with TRBD1. The J segment lost 8 bases and the V segment lost 5 bases, leaving 5 bases of the junction unmatched. Germline V gene data show CDR1 as MDHEN and CDR2 as SYDVKM. The length of the CDR3 is 13 residues. The CDR3 spells CASSGTGGKKQYV. The CDR3 coding sequence is TGTGCCAGCAGTGGGACAGGGGGAAAGAAGCAGTACGTC.

Only a few counts were recorded for this clonotype. V is TRBV4-3 and J is TRBJ2-2; 13 bases align to TRBD2. This CDR3 contains 15 residues. CDR1 is LGHNA, CDR2 YSLEER, per germline. V was pared by 3 bases and J by 6 bases, with 1 base of the junction left unmatched. The CDR3 here is CASSQGTSGAGELFF. CDR3 bases: TGCGCCAGCAGCCAGGGGACTAGCGGGGCCGGGGAGCTGTTTTTT.

This clonotype appeared a few times. The chain carries TRBV6-6 and TRBJ2-2; no reliable D call. The CDR3 loop spans 12 amino acids. Germline CDR1 MNHNY, CDR2 SVGAGI (reference sequence). V shed 2 bases and J shed 5 bases, with 3 bases lying between them. Here the CDR3 reads CASSYRTGELFF. In DNA form, the CDR3 reads TGTGCCAGCAGTTACAGGACCGGGGAGCTGTTTTTT.

This clonotype was recorded a few times. The chain joins TRBV7-8 to TRBJ1-6; tentative D call: TRBD1 (5 bases). CDR3 size: 17 residues. V was trimmed by 1 base and J by 7 bases, leaving 17 bases between them. Germline CDR1 SGHVS, CDR2 FQNEAQ. The CDR3 DNA is TGTGCCAGCAGCTTAGTTAAGGGGCGCTTAACCAATTCACCCCTCCACTTT. It encodes CASSLVKGRLTNSPLHF.